This TCR beta chain was recovered during a study of molecular identifiers for immune sequencing clone quantification (dated by TCRdb to 2016 to 2018). Describing the broader study: For a replicate experiment, the RNA from either about 20,000 or 100,000 naive CD8 T cells was divided into five aliquots, and four of those aliquots went on to sequencing. This methods study benchmarked molecular-identifier clustering-based TCR repertoire sequencing (MIDCIRS) and TCR RNA copy counting, using CD8 T cells to do so. The paper as a whole reports these results and caveats: When barcode sub-clustering was left out, chimeric consensus sequences inflated TCR diversity, with chimeras reaching as high as 47%. Roughly 3 recovered TCR RNA copies per cell were obtained by modeling, versus roughly 9.7 by digital PCR, implying a capture efficiency of 25% to 30%. In CMV-specific effector cells, over 99% of molecules were held by clones above 20 RNA copies, whereas under 1% of molecules were held by such clones in naive cells. A single cell's worth of spiked-in Jurkat TCR RNA was reported detectable even among approximately 930,000 naive CD8 T cells. Identical TCR molecules sharing a barcode could cause highly expanded clone sizes to be underestimated. Spiked-in Jurkat TCR RNA (10 copies' worth), which is not part of the donor repertoire, was contained in the naive libraries.

Libraries were prepared through PCR. Sequencing was performed on a NextSeq 500. Bulk TCR libraries were prepared as previously described, using TCR primers listed in Table S5. The Qiagen AllPrep DNA/RNA kit was used to purify total RNA. Before any analysis, reads coming from multiple sequencing runs of the same library were combined into one pool. In the source study's methods: Reads were retained only if the reads had an exact TCR constant sequence, and the retained reads were trimmed to 150 nt and grouped according to their 12-nt molecular barcodes. Reads within each barcode group were sub-clustered using a 15% Levenshtein threshold, and quality-weighted consensus sequences were constructed for each RNA molecule. Non-functional sequences were excluded, and lower-count sequences lying one edit away from another sequence were also excluded. Barcode sub-clusters with fewer than 20% of the maximum read count were removed, based on fitting two negative binomial distributions. TCRdb reworked the public reads: Q25 trimming with fastp, MiXCR clone assembly, productive beta chains retained. One record per CDR3 amino acid sequence lists the most common genes and DNA. The V and J calls follow TCRdb's processing rather than the paper's. This sample has 79,000 or so distinct CDR3 sequences in its table, and around 25% of those were observed once. The ten largest account for 0.7% to 0.8% of the sample.

A few counts support this clonotype. The antigen it recognizes is unknown. Base-call qualities are not available, and no considerably larger clone is one nucleotide away. Naive CD8 T cell libraries were made from 20,000 to 1,000,000 sorted cells using 10%, 30% or 50% of purified RNA. On a BD FACSAria II, naive CD8 T cells were FACS-sorted as CD8+CD4-CCR7+CD45RA+ and collected into RLT Plus buffer. Approximately nine TCR copies' worth of Jurkat RNA were spiked into 20,000-1,000,000 naive CD8 T cell samples to test detection sensitivity. CD8 T cells were enriched with RosetteSep CD8+ T Cell Enrichment Cocktail and Ficoll-Paque, followed by ACK red cell lysis. The sequence was collected from a human donor in good health. Some libraries in this study had Jurkat cell RNA spiked in. Sequenced material: naive CD8+ T cells from blood, with Jurkat cell RNA spiked in. This specimen's cell subset or site label, interpreted: FACS-sorted CD8+CD4-CCR7+CD45RA+ naive T cells.

The CDR3 protein sequence reads: CASSTPLQAGLGQFF. The bases read TGTGCCAGCAGCACCCCCCTTCAGGCAGGCCTTGGGCAGTTCTTC. This chain is built from TRBV21-1 and TRBJ2-1; TRBD1 is taken as the D call from the table, unchecked against the DNA. TRBV21-1 is annotated as a pseudogene. From the cysteine through the phenylalanine, the CDR3 covers 15 amino acids. The DNA shown is the 45-base CDR3, in frame from base 1.